The 25 T cell receptor beta chains listed next were all sequenced from one sample in a study of blood T cell repertoires in COVID-19. Repertoires were generated with immunoSEQ multiplex PCR, while TCRdb's copy carries only in-frame clones and drops some. Among about 310,000 clones, around 90% were seen once, and the ten largest hold 5.2%. The sequenced material came from PBMCs or T cells enriched from blood (not recorded which). Receptors were obtained from a man aged 55 to 70 who had recovered from COVID-19.

The chain combines TRBV19 with TRBJ1-3, with a possible D match to TRBD1 (5 bases). Trimming removed 7 bases at V and 0 bases at J, with 10 bases between. CDR3 length equals 14 residues. Germline assignment: CDR1 LNHDA and CDR2 SQIVND (reference sequence). The DNA of the CDR3 is TGTGCCAGTAAGACGGGGGTCTCTGGAAACACCATATATTTT. Translated: CASKTGVSGNTIYF.

The chain employs TRBV5-5 and TRBJ2-7; 10 nucleotides match TRBD2. Germline assignment: CDR1 SGHKS and CDR2 YYEKEE (reference sequence). The ends lost 0 bases at V and 0 bases at J; junction bases unmatched: 6. This CDR3 spans 17 amino acids. The CDR3 sequence: CASSLDLAGGSSYEQYF. The CDR3 nucleotides read TGTGCCAGCAGCTTGGATTTAGCGGGAGGCAGCTCCTACGAGCAGTACTTC.

The rearrangement links TRBV11-2 to TRBJ2-1; 9 positions match TRBD1. Germline trimming cut 8 bases from V and 2 bases from J; bases unmatched to any gene: 7. The CDR3 length is 15 residues. Per germline, CDR1 SGHAT and CDR2 FQNNGV. CDR3 bases: TGTGCCAGCGCCCGGACAGGGGAGGCCTACAATGAGCAGTTCTTC. Its translation: CASARTGEAYNEQFF.

The chain recombines TRBV11-3 with TRBJ2-7; 12 positions agree with TRBD2. The CDR3 consists of 20 residues. The V gene's germline CDR1 is SGHNT and CDR2 YENEEA. J gave up 2 bases and V 3 bases, and 17 bases lay outside the gene matches. This chain's CDR3 is CASSFLRTSGTFTPTYEQYF. The CDR3, as DNA: TGTGCCAGCAGCTTCCTGCGGACTAGCGGGACCTTTACCCCAACCTACGAGCAGTACTTC.

The DNA for the CDR3 is TGCAGTGCTAGTGACGCAGGTCGGGAGCAGTACTTC. Amino acids: CSASDAGREQYF. The rearrangement joins TRBV20-1 to TRBJ2-7, with D hard to call. The CDR3 length is 12 residues. V shed 3 bases and J shed 7 bases, with 13 bases lying between them. Germline CDR1 reads DFQATT; CDR2 reads SNEGSKA (reference sequence).

This chain joins TRBV5-5 and TRBJ1-2, with D perhaps matching TRBD1 (6 bases). The CDR3 extends over 16 amino acids. In germline, CDR1 is SGHKS, CDR2 YYEKEE (reference sequence). V dropped 0 bases and J dropped 0 bases, with 12 bases sitting between them. CDR3 residues: CASSLGQAGTNYGYTF. The CDR3 region has the DNA TGTGCCAGCAGCTTGGGACAGGCAGGGACTAACTATGGCTACACCTTC.

The genes are TRBV5-1 and TRBJ1-2; TRBD1 might be the D (6 bases). V was trimmed by 5 bases and J by 5 bases, leaving 22 bases between them. CDR3 length equals 16 residues. Germline CDR1 and CDR2: SGHRS and YFSETQ. CDR3 DNA: TGCGCCAGCAGTTCCGGGGACACCGGGACGGGTTATGGCTACACCTTC. Residues: CASSSGDTGTGYGYTF.

The chain has TRBV2 and TRBJ1-5; the match to TRBD1 covers 11 bases. The germline gives CDR1 SNHLY, CDR2 FYNNEI. The CDR3 has 16 residues. Trimming at V came to 6 bases and at J to 6 bases, leaving 10 bases not matched to a gene. CDR3 sequence reads: CASRERTGGEGQPQHF. The DNA for the CDR3 is TGTGCCAGCAGAGAGAGGACAGGGGGCGAGGGTCAGCCCCAGCATTTT.

The chain carries TRBV19 and TRBJ2-7; TRBD2 aligns across 14 bases. The CDR3 length is 17 residues. V lost 1 base and J lost 5; bases outside the gene matches: 7. Germline CDR1 is LNHDA and CDR2 is SQIVND (reference sequence). DNA of the CDR3: TGTGCCAGTAGTATAGTGCACGGGACTAGCGGGAGACACGAGCAGTACTTC. It specifies CASSIVHGTSGRHEQYF.

The gene calls are TRBV9 and TRBJ2-1; 9 bases align to TRBD2. The CDR3 is made up of 17 amino acids. V lost 3 bases to trimming and J lost 7 bases; unmatched junction nucleotides: 14. Germline CDR1 reads SGDLS; CDR2 reads YYNGEE. In DNA, the CDR3 is TGTGCCAGCAGCGATGCAACGGACTGGCTAGCGGGAAATGAGCAGTTCTTC. Amino acids: CASSDATDWLAGNEQFF.

This chain uses TRBV6-2 or TRBV6-3 with TRBJ1-1; D is ambiguous. Trimming pared 4 bases from V and 4 bases from J, leaving 7 bases between. CDR1 is MNHEY and CDR2 is SVGEGT in the germline V gene. This CDR3 has 12 residues. CDR3 DNA sequence: TGTGCCAGCAGTTCCCTTCGCACTGAAGCTTTCTTT. The encoded protein is CASSSLRTEAFF.

The CDR3 nucleotides read TGTGCCAGCAGCCAATGGGGACAGGAGTTCTACGAGCAGTACTTC. Encoded protein: CASSQWGQEFYEQYF. The rearrangement links TRBV3-1 (or the pseudogene TRBV3-2) to TRBJ2-7, with TRBD1 matching over 8 bases. Germline V CDR1 and CDR2: LGHDT, YNNKEL (reference sequence). CDR3 length: 15 amino acids. The V segment lost 2 bases and the J segment 3 bases; nucleotides outside the gene matches: 6.

The rearrangement joins TRBV15 to TRBJ2-3; 7 bases align to TRBD1. The CDR3 is 16 residues long. CDR1 LNHNV and CDR2 YYDKDF come from the germline V gene (reference sequence). Trimming removed 1 base from V and 3 bases from J; junction bases left unmatched: 7. Here the CDR3 reads CATSRGTGARTDTQYF. CDR3 nucleotide sequence: TGTGCCACCAGCAGAGGAACAGGGGCTCGAACAGATACGCAGTATTTT.

The CDR3 is CASSLGDSLERDGYTF. CDR3 nucleotide sequence: TGTGCCAGCAGTTTAGGGGACAGCCTCGAAAGGGATGGCTACACCTTC. This chain links TRBV28 with TRBJ1-2, with 7 bases fitting TRBD1. V lost 2 bases to trimming and J lost 6 bases; unmatched junction nucleotides: 12. The CDR3 covers 16 residues. Germline values: CDR1 MDHEN, CDR2 SYDVKM.

The rearrangement uses TRBV27 and TRBJ2-3; no reliable D call. The germline gives CDR1 MNHEY, CDR2 SMNVEV (reference sequence). The V end was cut by 7 bases, the J end by 2 bases, with 4 bases between. The CDR3 loop spans 11 amino acids. CDR3 protein: CASTITDTQYF. In DNA, the CDR3 is TGTGCCAGCACCATCACAGATACGCAGTATTTT.

The CDR3 spells CSATGGETQYF. The CDR3 DNA follows: TGCAGCGCTACGGGGGGCGAGACCCAGTACTTC. The rearrangement uses TRBV29-1 and TRBJ2-5; possibly TRBD2 for D (7 bases). The CDR3 contains 11 residues. Deletions cut 7 bases from V and 5 bases from J, with 11 bases between. Germline V gene sequence: CDR1 SQVTM, CDR2 ANQGSEA.

This rearrangement joins TRBV5-6 to TRBJ1-3; TRBD1 matches 9 bases. The V and J ends lost 3 bases and 3 bases, in that order; junction bases with no gene match: 7. The length of the CDR3 is 16 residues. CDR1 and CDR2 from the germline V gene are SGHDT and YYEEEE. The CDR3 here is CASSSLGQGSGNTIYF. Written as DNA, the CDR3 is TGTGCCAGCAGCTCCCTGGGACAGGGTAGTGGAAACACCATATATTTT.

The sample holds one count of this clone. The rearrangement joins TRBV20-1 to TRBJ2-7, with a tentative D call TRBD2 (5 bases). V lost 7 bases to trimming and J lost 2 bases, with 9 bases between them. Per the germline V gene, CDR1 is DFQATT and CDR2 is SNEGSKA (reference sequence). This CDR3 has 11 residues. The CDR3 here is CSGRLAYEQYF. As DNA, the CDR3 is TGCAGTGGGAGGCTAGCCTACGAGCAGTACTTC.

The chain joins TRBV28 to TRBJ1-5; D is unresolved. V was trimmed by 2 bases and J by 7 bases, leaving 12 bases between them. The CDR3 is 14 residues long. Germline V gene sequence: CDR1 MDHEN, CDR2 SYDVKM. The CDR3 nucleotides read TGTGCCAGCAGTTTAACCCAGGCTATACAGCCCCAGCATTTT. This codes for CASSLTQAIQPQHF.

The V call is TRBV7-3, the J call TRBJ2-1; the D gene is possibly TRBD1 (6 bases). Trimming left V 4 bases short and J 4 bases short, with 20 bases between. Germline values: CDR1 SGHTA, CDR2 FQGTGA. CDR3 size: 17 residues. The CDR3 DNA reads as TGTGCCAGCAGCTCAAACTTCGGACAGACAAATTACAATGAGCAGTTCTTC. Protein sequence: CASSSNFGQTNYNEQFF.

The rearrangement joins TRBV6-5 to TRBJ2-2; D is ambiguous. Trimming left V 3 bases short and J 1 base short, with 6 bases between. In germline, CDR1 is MNHEY, CDR2 SVGAGI. CDR3 length: 14 amino acids. The chain's CDR3 is CASSYTMNTGELFF. The CDR3 DNA reads TGTGCCAGCAGTTATACTATGAACACCGGGGAGCTGTTTTTT.

The J gene is TRBJ2-7, the V gene TRBV28; tentative D call: TRBD1 (5 bases). V lost 4 bases to trimming and J lost 2 bases, with 18 bases between them. The V gene's germline CDR1 is MDHEN and CDR2 SYDVKM. The length of the CDR3 is 16 residues. The CDR3 DNA sequence: TGTGCCAGCAGTTCGCTGATAAGGACATCCCCCTACGAGCAGTACTTC. This codes for CASSSLIRTSPYEQYF.

The chain links TRBV27 to TRBJ2-1; 15 nucleotides agree with TRBD2. This CDR3 contains 16 residues. J was trimmed by 7 bases and V by 5 bases; bases with no gene match: 6. Germline values: CDR1 MNHEY, CDR2 SMNVEV (reference sequence). The DNA for the CDR3 is TGTGCCAGCAGTGCTTGGACTAGCGGGAGGGGTAATGAGCAGTTCTTC. Its protein product is CASSAWTSGRGNEQFF.

The chain uses TRBV13 and TRBJ1-3; possibly TRBD1 for D (5 bases). Deletions cut 0 bases from V and 9 bases from J, with 15 bases between. Germline assignment: CDR1 PRHDT and CDR2 FYEKMQ (reference sequence). The CDR3 loop spans 15 amino acids. CDR3 in DNA: TGTGCCAGCAGCTTAGGCCCAGGGACTGGGACCACCATATATTTT. Translating gives CASSLGPGTGTTIYF.

J is TRBJ1-2 and V is TRBV19, with D tentatively TRBD1 (5 bases). The CDR3 runs 17 residues. Trimming left V 1 base short and J 4 bases short, with 19 bases between. CDR1 and CDR2 (germline): LNHDA, SQIVND (reference sequence). The CDR3 loop is CASSIGGAGTLTYGYTF. CDR3 coding DNA: TGTGCCAGTAGTATAGGCGGGGCGGGGACGCTAACCTATGGCTACACCTTC.